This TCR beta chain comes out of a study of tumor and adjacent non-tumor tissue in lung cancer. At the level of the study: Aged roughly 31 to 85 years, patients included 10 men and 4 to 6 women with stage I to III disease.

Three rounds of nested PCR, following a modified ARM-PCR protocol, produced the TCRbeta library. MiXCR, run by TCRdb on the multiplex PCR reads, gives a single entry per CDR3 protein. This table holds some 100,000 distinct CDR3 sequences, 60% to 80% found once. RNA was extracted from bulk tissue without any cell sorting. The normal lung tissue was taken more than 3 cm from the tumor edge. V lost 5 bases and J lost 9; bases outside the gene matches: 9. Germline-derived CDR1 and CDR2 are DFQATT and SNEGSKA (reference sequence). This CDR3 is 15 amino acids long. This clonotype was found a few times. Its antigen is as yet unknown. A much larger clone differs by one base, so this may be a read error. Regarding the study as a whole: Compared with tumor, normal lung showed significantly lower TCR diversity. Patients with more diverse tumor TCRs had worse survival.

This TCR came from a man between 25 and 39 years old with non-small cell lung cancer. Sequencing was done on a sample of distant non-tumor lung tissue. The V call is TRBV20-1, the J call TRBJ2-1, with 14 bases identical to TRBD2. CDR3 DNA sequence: TGCAGTGCTCCTTCCGGGACTAGCGGGAGCAGTGAGCAGTTCTTC. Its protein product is CSAPSGTSGSSEQFF.